Given below is one T cell receptor (beta chain) in context. Its antigen remains unidentified. This sample stems from a study of cytomegalovirus exposure and HLA in healthy donors. Overall study context: A data release that came early held roughly 80 million unique TCRs from HLA-typed donors.

In germline, CDR1 is ENHRY, CDR2 SYGVKD. This CDR3 contains 16 residues. V shed 7 bases, J shed 4 bases, and the junction held 7 bases outside the gene matches. Researchers ran the PCR with 60 Vbeta and 13 Jbeta primers. Sequenced by immunoSEQ multiplex PCR; TCRdb stores in-frame clones only, minus some. The sample contains 150,000 to 200,000 clones, about 90% of which appear only once. Study-level points and caveats: A prior analysis recorded that most TCR beta V segments were productive about 87% or about 30% of the time. TCR beta chains numbering more than 150 were designated cytomegalovirus-associated. Usually a TCR sequence was rare, but some public TCRs were found in many donors.

The sequence was obtained from a girl younger than two in good health and CMV-seronegative. V and J are TRBV10-3 and TRBJ2-6; TRBD2 matches 10 bases. Sample: PBMCs. This CDR3 is CAINQRGGLGANVLTF. The CDR3 nucleotides read TGTGCCATCAATCAGCGGGGGGGCCTCGGGGCCAACGTCCTGACTTTC.